The 10 T cell receptor beta chains in this list originate from one sample, sequenced in a study of T cell responses to AZD1222 COVID-19 vaccine. Assay: immunoSEQ multiplex PCR; the TCRdb copy retains only in-frame clones and omits some. This table has some 150,000 clones, 92% appearing once. The sample was peripheral blood, taken 28 days after the second AZD1222 dose. These receptors were taken from an adult who received the AZD1222 COVID-19 vaccine.

This rearrangement joins TRBV19 to TRBJ1-4; TRBD1 matches 10 bases. V shed 6 bases, J shed 11 bases, and the junction held 9 bases outside the gene matches. CDR1 and CDR2 from the germline V gene are LNHDA and SQIVND (reference sequence). The CDR3 has 14 amino acids. CDR3 sequence reads: CASRGTGVRWKLFF. The CDR3 region has the DNA TGTGCCAGTAGGGGGACAGGGGTTCGTTGGAAACTGTTTTTT.

The CDR3 sequence: CASSARDSYGYTF. CDR3 nucleotide sequence: TGTGCCAGCAGCGCCCGGGACAGCTATGGCTACACCTTC. This chain links TRBV5-5 with TRBJ1-2; 7 positions match TRBD1. The CDR3 is 13 amino acids. V dropped 4 bases and J dropped 4; count of bases not matched to a gene: 4. The germline CDR1 and CDR2 sequences are SGHKS and YYEKEE (reference sequence).

In DNA form, the CDR3 reads TGTGCCAGCAGTTCCCTAAGTACGCAGTATTTT. This gives the protein CASSSLSTQYF. The rearrangement uses TRBV28 and TRBJ2-3; no clear D. V lost 4 bases to trimming and J lost 8 bases, with 7 bases between them. The V gene's germline CDR1 is MDHEN and CDR2 SYDVKM. The CDR3 totals 11 residues.

J is TRBJ2-5 and V is TRBV30; 7 bases align to TRBD1. With 3 bases clipped from V and 1 base from J, the junction kept 8 bases outside the gene matches. Germline lookup yields CDR1 GTSNPN and CDR2 SVGIG (reference sequence). This CDR3 has 15 amino acids. DNA for the CDR3: TGTGCCTGGAGGCCAACCGGGACAGTCCAAGAGACCCAGTACTTC. It specifies CAWRPTGTVQETQYF.

The chain joins TRBV2 to TRBJ2-5, with 7 bases matching TRBD1. V shed 6 bases, J shed 5 bases, and the junction held 9 bases outside the gene matches. The CDR3 consists of 14 residues. Germline assignment: CDR1 SNHLY and CDR2 FYNNEI. The CDR3 sequence: CASRKDRIYETQYF. DNA for the CDR3: TGTGCCAGCAGAAAGGACAGGATCTACGAGACCCAGTACTTC.

Points on this clone: Germline and junction disagree at one end, which may indicate a read error. The V and J genes are TRBV7-3 and TRBJ2-7; 7 bases match TRBD1. The CDR3 consists of 11 residues. CDR1 and CDR2 from the germline V gene are SGHTA and FQGTGA. The CDR3 reads CASSLGGLMHF. CDR3 in DNA: TGTGCCAGCAGCCTAGGGGGCCTGATGCACTTC.

The V and J genes are TRBV27 and TRBJ1-1; possible D gene TRBD1, 6 bases. The CDR3 extends over 14 amino acids. Germline V lookup: CDR1 MNHEY, CDR2 SMNVEV (reference sequence). V was clipped by 5 bases and J by 1 base, with 11 bases between them. The CDR3 region has the DNA TGTGCCAGCAGTCCCGGGACACCGAACACTGAAGCTTTCTTT. Amino acid sequence: CASSPGTPNTEAFF.

The V and J genes are TRBV28 and TRBJ1-2; no firm D call. Per the germline V gene, CDR1 is MDHEN and CDR2 is SYDVKM. The length of the CDR3 is 14 residues. V was trimmed by 5 bases and J by 8 bases, leaving 18 bases between them. The CDR3 protein is CASSPTVLSGGYTF. CDR3 nucleotides: TGTGCCAGCAGTCCCACCGTATTATCGGGGGGCTACACCTTC.

The rearrangement links TRBV18 to TRBJ2-1, with a weak D call TRBD1 (5 bases). Germline V gene sequence: CDR1 KGHSH, CDR2 LQKENI. The CDR3 has 15 amino acids. V was clipped by 0 bases and J by 8 bases, with 14 bases between them. CDR3 coding DNA: TGTGCCAGCTCACCACCGGGGCTAGTGGCATATGAGCAGTTCTTC. This sequence encodes CASSPPGLVAYEQFF.

The count of this clone is one. The chain uses TRBV2 and TRBJ2-7; maybe TRBD2 (6 bases). The CDR3 is made up of 14 amino acids. Trimming shortened V by 11 bases and J by 7 bases, and 24 bases separated the two germline ends. Germline V CDR1 and CDR2: SNHLY, FYNNEI. The DNA of the CDR3 is TGTGCCGGTGTAGGGAACATGGCGGGGAGGGAGCAGTACTTC. Translating it yields CAGVGNMAGREQYF. Using reference TRBV2 and TRBJ2-7 for the parts outside the CDR3, the full variable domain is EPEVTQTPSHQVTQMGQEVILRCVPISNHLYFYWYRQILGQKVEFLVSFYNNEISEKSEIFDDQFSVERPDGSNFTLKIRSTKLEDSAMYFCAGVGNMAGREQYFGPGTRLTVT.